What follows are 8 T cell receptor beta chains derived from one specimen sequenced in a study of T cells after posttransplantation cyclophosphamide. The method was immunoSEQ multiplex PCR; TCRdb's version includes in-frame clones alone and lacks a portion of them. The sample lists just over 65,000 clones; roughly 95% were seen once. The sequencing sample was made of PBMCs. These receptors originate from a woman aged 25 to 39 in good health and a related stem cell transplant donor.

The V gene is TRBV5-4, the J gene TRBJ1-2; 8 bases fit TRBD1. Trimming took 4 bases from V and 3 from J; bases not matched to a gene: 5. CDR1 is SGHNT and CDR2 is YYREEE in the germline V gene (reference sequence). The CDR3 has 14 residues. The CDR3, as DNA: TGTGCCAGCAGCCAGACAGGGGTCGACTATGGCTACACCTTC. Amino acids: CASSQTGVDYGYTF.

The chain carries TRBV6-1 and TRBJ1-2; 8 nucleotides match TRBD1. J lost 8 bases, V lost 7 bases, and 9 bases had no gene match. The V gene's germline CDR1 is MNHNS and CDR2 SASEGT. The CDR3 is 13 amino acids. The CDR3 protein is CASKSGTGRGYTF. The CDR3 nucleotides are TGTGCCAGCAAGTCTGGGACAGGCCGGGGCTACACCTTC.

The chain has TRBV18 and TRBJ2-7, with D perhaps being TRBD1 or TRBD2 (5 bases each). The CDR3 extends over 14 amino acids. The germline gives CDR1 KGHSH, CDR2 LQKENI. Trimming cost V 4 bases and J 0 bases, with 10 bases left between them. The CDR3 bases are TGTGCCAGCTCACTCCGGGGCCTCTCCTACGAGCAGTACTTC. The encoded protein is CASSLRGLSYEQYF.

The V call is TRBV7-3, the J call TRBJ2-1; 7 nucleotides line up with TRBD1. The J segment lost 4 bases and the V segment lost 0 bases, leaving 0 bases of the junction unmatched. The CDR3 is 14 amino acids. The germline V gene has CDR1 SGHTA and CDR2 FQGTGA. CDR3 coding DNA: TGTGCCAGCAGCTTAACGGGACAGTACAATGAGCAGTTCTTC. Its protein product is CASSLTGQYNEQFF.

This chain uses TRBV30 with TRBJ2-7, with 8 bases that match TRBD1. Per the germline V gene, CDR1 is GTSNPN and CDR2 is SVGIG (reference sequence). J gave up 4 bases and V 7 bases, and 3 bases lay outside the gene matches. This CDR3 has 11 amino acids. The CDR3 sequence: CAFGQGYEQYF. Written as DNA, the CDR3 is TGTGCCTTTGGACAGGGTTACGAGCAGTACTTC.

A word on this clone: An end of the junction differs from the germline gene, which may be a read error. The sample carries other DNA sequences with the same CDR3. The chain is built from TRBV10-3 and TRBJ1-5; D ambiguous. This CDR3 is 13 amino acids long. The germline V gene encodes CDR1 ENHRY and CDR2 SYGVKD. The CDR3 coding sequence is TGTGCTATCAGTGTACAGATTGATCAGCCCCAGCATTTT. This encodes CAISVQIDQPQHF.

The chain combines TRBV5-1 with TRBJ1-2; maybe TRBD1 (5 bases). Trimming removed 1 base at V and 7 bases at J, with 20 bases between. Germline loops: CDR1 SGHRS, CDR2 YFSETQ. There are 16 residues in the CDR3. This CDR3 reads CASSLRSLRGSAGYTF. As DNA, the CDR3 is TGCGCCAGCAGCTTGCGTAGCCTTAGGGGTAGCGCTGGCTACACCTTC.

The genes are TRBV19 and TRBJ1-1; no firm D call. This CDR3 contains 15 residues. V shed 5 bases and J shed 0 bases, with 13 bases lying between them. The germline CDR1 and CDR2 sequences are LNHDA and SQIVND (reference sequence). In DNA, the CDR3 is TGTGCCAGTAGTCCTCCTGTGCAACTGAACACTGAAGCTTTCTTT. It translates to CASSPPVQLNTEAFF.